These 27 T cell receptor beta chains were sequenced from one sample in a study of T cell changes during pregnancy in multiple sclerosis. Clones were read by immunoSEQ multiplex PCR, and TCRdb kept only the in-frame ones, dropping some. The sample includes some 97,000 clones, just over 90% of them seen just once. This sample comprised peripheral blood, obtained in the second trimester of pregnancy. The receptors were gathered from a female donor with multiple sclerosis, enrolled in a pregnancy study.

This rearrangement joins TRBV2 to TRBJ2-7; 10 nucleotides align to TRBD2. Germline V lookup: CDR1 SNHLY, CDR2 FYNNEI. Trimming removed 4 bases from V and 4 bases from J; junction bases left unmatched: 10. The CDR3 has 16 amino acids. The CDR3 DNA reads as TGTGCCAGCAGTGCGGCTAGCGGGGGTTTCTATTACGAGCAGTACTTC. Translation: CASSAASGGFYYEQYF.

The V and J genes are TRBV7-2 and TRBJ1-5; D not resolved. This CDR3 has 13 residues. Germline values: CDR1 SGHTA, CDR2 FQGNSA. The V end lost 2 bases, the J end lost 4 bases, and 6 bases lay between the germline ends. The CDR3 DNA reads TGTGCCAGCAGCTTAATAGAAAATCAGCCCCAGCATTTT. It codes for CASSLIENQPQHF.

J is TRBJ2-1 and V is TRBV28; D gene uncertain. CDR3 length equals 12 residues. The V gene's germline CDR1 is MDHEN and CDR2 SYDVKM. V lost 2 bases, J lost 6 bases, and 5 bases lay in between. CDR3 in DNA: TGTGCCAGCAGTTTACTGGCCAATGAGCAGTTCTTC. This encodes CASSLLANEQFF.

CDR3 protein: CASSSDADYGYTF. The CDR3 bases are TGTGCCAGCAGTTCCGACGCGGACTATGGCTACACCTTC. The genes are TRBV28 and TRBJ1-2; no firm D call. This CDR3 spans 13 amino acids. V was shortened by 4 bases and J by 3 bases, with 9 bases between the two germline ends. From germline, CDR1 is MDHEN and CDR2 SYDVKM.

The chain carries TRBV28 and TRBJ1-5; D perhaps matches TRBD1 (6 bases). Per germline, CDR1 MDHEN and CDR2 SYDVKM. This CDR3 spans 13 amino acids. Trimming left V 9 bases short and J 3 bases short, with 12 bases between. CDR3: CASHQGTNQPQHF. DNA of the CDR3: TGTGCCAGTCATCAGGGGACCAATCAGCCCCAGCATTTT.

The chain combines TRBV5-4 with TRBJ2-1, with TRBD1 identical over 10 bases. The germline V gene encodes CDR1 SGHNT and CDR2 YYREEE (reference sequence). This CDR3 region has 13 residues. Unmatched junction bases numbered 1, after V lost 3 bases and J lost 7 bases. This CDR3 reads CASSWTGGNEQFF. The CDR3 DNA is TGTGCCAGCAGCTGGACAGGGGGAAATGAGCAGTTCTTC. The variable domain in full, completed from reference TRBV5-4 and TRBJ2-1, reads ETGVTQSPTHLIKTRGQQVTLRCSSQSGHNTVSWYQQALGQGPQFIFQYYREEENGRGNFPPRFSGLQFPNYSSELNVNALELDDSALYLCASSWTGGNEQFFGPGTRLTVL.

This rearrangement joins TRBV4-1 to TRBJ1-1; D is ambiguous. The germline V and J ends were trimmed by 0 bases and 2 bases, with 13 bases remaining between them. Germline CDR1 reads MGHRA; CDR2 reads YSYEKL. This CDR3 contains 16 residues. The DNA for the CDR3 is TGCGCCAGCAGCCAAGACCCCGGGTCCCTCAACACTGAAGCTTTCTTT. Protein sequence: CASSQDPGSLNTEAFF.

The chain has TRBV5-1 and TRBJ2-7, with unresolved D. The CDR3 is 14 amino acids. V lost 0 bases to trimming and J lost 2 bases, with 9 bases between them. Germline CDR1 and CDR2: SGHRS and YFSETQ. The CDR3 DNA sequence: TGCGCCAGCAGCTTGGTCCCCAACACCTACGAGCAGTACTTC. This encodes CASSLVPNTYEQYF.

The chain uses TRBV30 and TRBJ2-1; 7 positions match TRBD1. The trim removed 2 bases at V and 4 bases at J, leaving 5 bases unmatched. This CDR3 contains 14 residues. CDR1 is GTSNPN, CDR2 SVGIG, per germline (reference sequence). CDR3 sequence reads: CAWSTGVEYNEQFF. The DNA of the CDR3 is TGTGCCTGGAGTACAGGGGTGGAATACAATGAGCAGTTCTTC.

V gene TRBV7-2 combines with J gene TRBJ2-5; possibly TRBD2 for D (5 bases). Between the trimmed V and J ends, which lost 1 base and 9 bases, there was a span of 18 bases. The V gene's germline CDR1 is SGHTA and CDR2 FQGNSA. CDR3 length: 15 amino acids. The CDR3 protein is CASSLVAPQAGAQYF. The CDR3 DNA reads TGTGCCAGCAGCTTAGTGGCTCCCCAAGCCGGGGCCCAGTACTTC.

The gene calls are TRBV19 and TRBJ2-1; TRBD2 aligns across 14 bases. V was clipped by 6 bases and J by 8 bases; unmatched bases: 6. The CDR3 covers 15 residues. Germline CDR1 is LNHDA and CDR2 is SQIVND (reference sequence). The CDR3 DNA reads TGTGCCAGTAGCCAGGGACTAGCGGGAGACGATGAGCAGTTCTTC. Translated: CASSQGLAGDDEQFF.

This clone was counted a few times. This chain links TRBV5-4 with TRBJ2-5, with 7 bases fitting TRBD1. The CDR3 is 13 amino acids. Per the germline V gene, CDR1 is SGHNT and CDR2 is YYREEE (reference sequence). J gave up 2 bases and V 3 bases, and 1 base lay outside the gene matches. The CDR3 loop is CASSSGQQETQYF. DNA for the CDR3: TGTGCCAGCAGCTCGGGACAGCAAGAGACCCAGTACTTC.

CDR3 residues: CASSLTGDVRNTEAFF. The CDR3 DNA is TGTGCCAGCAGCTTGACAGGGGACGTGAGGAACACTGAAGCTTTCTTT. The rearrangement links TRBV7-3 to TRBJ1-1, with 8 positions matching TRBD1. Germline loops: CDR1 SGHTA, CDR2 FQGTGA. The CDR3 is 16 amino acids. Losses at the gene ends were 3 bases for V and 1 base for J; bases not matched to a gene: 7. Complete variable domain (other parts from reference TRBV7-3 and TRBJ1-1): GAGVSQTPSNKVTEKGKYVELRCDPISGHTALYWYRQSLGQGPEFLIYFQGTGAADDSGLPNDRFFAVRPEGSVSTLKIQRTERGDSAVYLCASSLTGDVRNTEAFFGQGTRLTVV.

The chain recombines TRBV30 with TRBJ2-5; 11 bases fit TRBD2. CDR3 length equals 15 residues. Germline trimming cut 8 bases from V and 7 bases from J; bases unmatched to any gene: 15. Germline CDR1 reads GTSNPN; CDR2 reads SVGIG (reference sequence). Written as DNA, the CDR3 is TGTGCCGCCGCTGGGACTAGCGGAGCCCCAGGGACCCAGTACTTC. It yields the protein CAAAGTSGAPGTQYF.

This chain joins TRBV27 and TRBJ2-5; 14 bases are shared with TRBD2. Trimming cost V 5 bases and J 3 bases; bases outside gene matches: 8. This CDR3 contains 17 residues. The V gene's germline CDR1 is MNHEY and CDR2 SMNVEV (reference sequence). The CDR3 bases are TGTGCCAGCAGTCCGATTAGACTAGCGGGAGGGAAAGAGACCCAGTACTTC. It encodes CASSPIRLAGGKETQYF.

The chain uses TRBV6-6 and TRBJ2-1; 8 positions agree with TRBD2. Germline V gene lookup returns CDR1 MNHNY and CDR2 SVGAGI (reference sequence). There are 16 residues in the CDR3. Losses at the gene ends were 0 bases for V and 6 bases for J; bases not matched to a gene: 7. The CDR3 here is CASSYSPLAGRNEQFF. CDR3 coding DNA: TGTGCCAGCAGTTACTCCCCCTTAGCGGGACGCAATGAGCAGTTCTTC.

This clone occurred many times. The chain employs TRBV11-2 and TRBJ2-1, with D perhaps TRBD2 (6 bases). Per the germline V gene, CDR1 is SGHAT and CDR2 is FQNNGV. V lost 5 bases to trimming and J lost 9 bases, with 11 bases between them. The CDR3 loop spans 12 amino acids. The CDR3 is CASSPPGAEQFF. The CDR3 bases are TGTGCCAGCAGCCCCCCGGGAGCTGAGCAGTTCTTC.

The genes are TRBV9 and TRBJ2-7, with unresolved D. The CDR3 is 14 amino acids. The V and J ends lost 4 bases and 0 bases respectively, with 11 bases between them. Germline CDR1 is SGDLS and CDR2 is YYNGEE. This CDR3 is CASSPQLPSYEQYF. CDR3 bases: TGTGCCAGCAGCCCACAGCTACCCTCCTACGAGCAGTACTTC.

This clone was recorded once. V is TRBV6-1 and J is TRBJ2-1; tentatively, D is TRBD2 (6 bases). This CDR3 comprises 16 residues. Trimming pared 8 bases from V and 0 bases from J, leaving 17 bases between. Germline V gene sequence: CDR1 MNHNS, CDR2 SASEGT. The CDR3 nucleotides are TGTGCCAGCGGTGGTACCGTCGGGAGCTCCTACAATGAGCAGTTCTTC. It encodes CASGGTVGSSYNEQFF.

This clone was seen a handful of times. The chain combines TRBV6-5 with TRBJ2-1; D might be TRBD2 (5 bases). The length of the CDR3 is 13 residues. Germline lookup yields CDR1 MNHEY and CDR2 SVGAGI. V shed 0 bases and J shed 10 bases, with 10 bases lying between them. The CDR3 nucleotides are TGTGCCAGCAGTTACTCGACTAAGGCGGAGCAGTTCTTC. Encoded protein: CASSYSTKAEQFF.

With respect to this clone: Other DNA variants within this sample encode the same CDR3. The CDR3 DNA is TGTGCCTGGAGTCGGGACAGCGGCTCTGGAAACACCATATATTTT. It is translated as CAWSRDSGSGNTIYF. The chain couples TRBV30 to TRBJ1-3, with 7 bases that match TRBD1. The V and J ends lost 2 bases and 0 bases, in that order; junction bases with no gene match: 4. From germline, CDR1 is GTSNPN and CDR2 SVGIG (reference sequence). The length of the CDR3 is 15 residues.

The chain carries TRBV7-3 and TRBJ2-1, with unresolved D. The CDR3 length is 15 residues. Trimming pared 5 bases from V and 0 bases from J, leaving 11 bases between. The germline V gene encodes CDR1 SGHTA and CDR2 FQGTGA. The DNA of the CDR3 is TGTGCCAGCAGCGAGAGACTGGACTCCTACAATGAGCAGTTCTTC. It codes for CASSERLDSYNEQFF.

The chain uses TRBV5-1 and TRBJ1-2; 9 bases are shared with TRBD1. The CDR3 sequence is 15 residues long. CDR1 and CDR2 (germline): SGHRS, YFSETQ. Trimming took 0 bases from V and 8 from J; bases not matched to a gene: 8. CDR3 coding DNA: TGCGCCAGCAGCTTGGCCCCTGACAGGGGGAGAGGCTACACCTTC. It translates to CASSLAPDRGRGYTF. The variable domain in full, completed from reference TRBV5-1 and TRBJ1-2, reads KAGVTQTPRYLIKTRGQQVTLSCSPISGHRSVSWYQQTPGQGLQFLFEYFSETQRNKGNFPGRFSGRQFSNSRSEMNVSTLELGDSALYLCASSLAPDRGRGYTFGSGTRLTVV.

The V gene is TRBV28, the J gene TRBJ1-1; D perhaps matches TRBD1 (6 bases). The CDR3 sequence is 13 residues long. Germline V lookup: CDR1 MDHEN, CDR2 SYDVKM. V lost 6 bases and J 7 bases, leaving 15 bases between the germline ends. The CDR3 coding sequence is TGTGCCAGCAGCCGCACAGGGTTCGGTGAAGCTTTCTTT. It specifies CASSRTGFGEAFF.

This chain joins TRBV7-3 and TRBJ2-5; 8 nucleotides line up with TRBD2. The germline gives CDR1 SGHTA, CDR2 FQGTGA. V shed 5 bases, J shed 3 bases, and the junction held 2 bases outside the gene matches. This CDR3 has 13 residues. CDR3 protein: CASSRSGEETQYF. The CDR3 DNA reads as TGTGCCAGCAGCCGTAGCGGGGAAGAGACCCAGTACTTC.

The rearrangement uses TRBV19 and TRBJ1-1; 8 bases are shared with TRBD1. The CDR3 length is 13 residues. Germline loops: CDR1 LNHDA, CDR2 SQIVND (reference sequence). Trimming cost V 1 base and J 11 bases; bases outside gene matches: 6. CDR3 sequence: CASSIAGQAAAFF. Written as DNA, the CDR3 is TGTGCCAGTAGTATAGCGGGACAGGCCGCCGCTTTCTTT.

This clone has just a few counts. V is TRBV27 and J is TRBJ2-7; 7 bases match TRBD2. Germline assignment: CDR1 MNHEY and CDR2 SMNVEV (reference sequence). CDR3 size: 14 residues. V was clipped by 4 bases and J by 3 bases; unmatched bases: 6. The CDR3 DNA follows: TGTGCCAGCAGTTCGTTAGCGGGTGACTACGAGCAGTACTTC. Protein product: CASSSLAGDYEQYF.